This is a list of T cell receptor beta chains from one sample in a study of blood T cell repertoires in COVID-19. The method was immunoSEQ multiplex PCR; TCRdb's version includes in-frame clones alone and lacks a portion of them. The repertoire holds 200,000 or so clones, 84% seen once, with 6.5% to 9.5% in the top ten. Sequencing input: PBMCs or T cells enriched from blood (not recorded which). These receptor sequences come from a middle-aged man who had recovered from COVID-19. Each CDR3 is given with its conserved first and last residue. D genes are given only for firm matches. Clone size is stated in some rows and not others, as once, few, many or a class when expanded.

V,J,size,D,CDR3,DNA
TRBV18,TRBJ1-5,-,-,CASSPRRGNQPQHF,TGTGCCAGCTCACCGAGGAGGGGCAATCAGCCCCAGCATTTT
TRBV4-2,TRBJ1-2,-,TRBD1,CASSPSRDRVSSHGYTF,TGTGCCAGCAGCCCAAGCCGGGACAGGGTTTCCTCCCATGGCTACACCTTC
TRBV3-1/TRBV3-2,TRBJ1-3,-,-,CASSQDGVEDTIYF,TGTGCCAGCAGCCAAGATGGGGTGGAGGACACCATATATTTT
TRBV6-5,TRBJ1-1,once,TRBD1,CASSPRDRGGAFF,TGTGCCAGCAGTCCCCGGGACAGGGGTGGCGCTTTCTTT
TRBV29-1,TRBJ1-1,-,-,CSVLRQLNTEAFF,TGCAGCGTTCTGCGACAACTGAACACTGAAGCTTTCTTT
TRBV3-1/TRBV3-2,TRBJ1-4,-,TRBD1,CASSPGTGGTGGEKLFF,TGTGCCAGCAGCCCCGGGACAGGGGGCACAGGGGGGGAAAAACTGTTTTTT
TRBV6-2/TRBV6-3,TRBJ2-6,-,TRBD1,CASIPGGSGANVLTF,TGTGCCAGCATCCCAGGGGGCTCTGGGGCCAACGTCCTGACTTTC
TRBV27,TRBJ2-5,medium-sized,-,CASSLSHRVAQYF,TGTGCCAGCAGTTTGTCCCACAGGGTGGCCCAGTACTTC
TRBV19,TRBJ1-2,-,-,CASRDLGSGANYGYTF,TGTGCCAGTAGGGACCTGGGGTCGGGGGCTAACTATGGCTACACCTTC
TRBV2,TRBJ1-1,-,TRBD1,CASTLRGGTGKAFF,TGTGCCAGCACCCTAAGGGGAGGGACAGGGAAAGCTTTCTTT
TRBV7-2,TRBJ1-2,-,TRBD1,CASTRDRRGYTF,TGTGCCAGCACCAGGGACAGGCGCGGCTACACCTTC
TRBV10-3,TRBJ2-5,-,TRBD2,CAISGTSGEETQYF,TGTGCCATCAGTGGGACTAGCGGGGAAGAGACCCAGTACTTC
TRBV7-9,TRBJ1-1,-,TRBD1,CASSTDRMNTEAFF,TGTGCCAGCAGCACGGACAGGATGAACACTGAAGCTTTCTTT
TRBV7-2,TRBJ2-5,-,-,CASSLGQRSVETQYF,TGTGCCAGCAGCCTAGGGCAAAGGAGTGTGGAGACCCAGTACTTC
TRBV25-1,TRBJ1-2,-,TRBD1,CASSANSRTGRYGYTF,TGTGCCAGCAGTGCGAATTCTCGGACAGGGCGCTATGGCTACACCTTC
TRBV18,TRBJ2-3,-,TRBD2,CASSPPRLAGTDTQYF,TGTGCCAGCTCACCACCGAGACTAGCTGGTACAGATACGCAGTATTTT
TRBV4-2,TRBJ2-1,once,TRBD2,CASSQARSGGGYNEQFF,TGTGCCAGCAGCCAAGCCCGGAGCGGGGGGGGGTACAATGAGCAGTTCTTC
TRBV7-2,TRBJ1-2,-,-,CASSLARGAGQGGYTF,TGTGCCAGCAGCTTAGCGAGAGGAGCGGGGCAAGGGGGCTACACCTTC
TRBV30,TRBJ1-6,-,-,CAWTLEGLGPLHF,TGTGCCTGGACGTTGGAGGGTTTGGGGCCCCTCCACTTT
TRBV5-1,TRBJ2-5,few,TRBD2,CASSFSSGWETQYF,TGCGCCAGCAGCTTTTCTAGCGGGTGGGAGACCCAGTACTTC
TRBV3-1/TRBV3-2,TRBJ2-1,-,TRBD2,CASSQDRLAGHYNEQFF,TGTGCCAGCAGCCAAGATCGACTAGCGGGGCACTACAATGAGCAGTTCTTC
TRBV12-3/TRBV12-4,TRBJ2-1,-,TRBD2,CASSPGLDYEQFF,TGTGCCAGCAGTCCGGGACTAGACTATGAGCAGTTCTTC
TRBV4-3,TRBJ1-1,-,TRBD1,CASSQKTGGTEAFF,TGCGCCAGCAGCCAGAAGACAGGGGGCACTGAAGCTTTCTTT
TRBV14,TRBJ1-5,-,-,CASSQDAGQPQHF,TGTGCCAGCAGCCAAGACGCGGGTCAGCCCCAGCATTTT
TRBV10-3,TRBJ2-2,-,TRBD2,CAISESNLAGQNTGELFF,TGTGCCATCAGTGAGTCGAACCTAGCGGGGCAGAACACCGGGGAGCTGTTTTTT
TRBV18,TRBJ1-4,-,-,CASSPQGPTNEKLFF,TGTGCCAGCTCCCCCCAGGGTCCAACTAATGAAAAACTGTTTTTT
TRBV5-1,TRBJ1-1,once,-,CASSAGPLPSNTEAFF,TGCGCCAGCAGTGCAGGGCCCCTTCCATCGAACACTGAAGCTTTCTTT
TRBV15,TRBJ2-7,-,TRBD2,CATSRPGLAGYEQYF,TGTGCCACCAGCAGGCCGGGACTAGCGGGGTACGAGCAGTACTTC
TRBV10-2,TRBJ2-7,-,-,CASSRQRSSYEQYF,TGCGCCAGCAGTCGACAGAGGAGCTCCTACGAGCAGTACTTC
TRBV5-1,TRBJ1-1,-,-,CASSLSASGVEAFF,TGCGCCAGCAGCTTGTCAGCCTCCGGGGTTGAAGCTTTCTTT
TRBV19,TRBJ2-7,-,-,CASSVETRYDHEQYF,TGTGCCAGTAGTGTTGAGACACGATACGACCACGAGCAGTACTTC
TRBV7-9,TRBJ2-5,-,TRBD1,CASSYGQGQIKETQYF,TGTGCCAGCAGCTACGGACAGGGCCAAATTAAAGAGACCCAGTACTTC
TRBV5-4,TRBJ1-4,-,-,CASSPGTDNEKLFF,TGTGCCAGCAGCCCCGGGACTGATAATGAAAAACTGTTTTTT
TRBV5-6,TRBJ2-7,-,TRBD1,CASSSTGGFAYEQYF,TGTGCCAGCAGCTCTACAGGGGGGTTTGCCTACGAGCAGTACTTC
TRBV6-5,TRBJ1-4,once,TRBD1,CASRPGTGTEKLFF,TGTGCCAGCAGACCCGGGACAGGGACCGAAAAACTGTTTTTT
TRBV25-1,TRBJ1-6,-,-,CASSDIGGNSPLHF,TGTGCCAGCAGTGATATAGGGGGAAATTCACCCCTCCACTTT
TRBV6-5,TRBJ2-1,-,TRBD2,CASTRRGGDNEQFF,TGTGCCAGCACTAGGAGGGGAGGGGACAATGAGCAGTTCTTC
TRBV7-6,TRBJ1-1,-,TRBD1,CASSATGGGGTEAFF,TGTGCCAGCAGCGCGACAGGGGGCGGGGGGACTGAAGCTTTCTTT
TRBV11-2,TRBJ1-2,-,-,CASSFSRVDGYTF,TGTGCCAGCAGCTTCTCCAGGGTTGATGGCTACACCTTC
TRBV7-9,TRBJ1-6,-,-,CASSLVRSGQLTNSPLHF,TGTGCCAGCAGCTTAGTAAGGTCAGGTCAACTGACTAATTCACCCCTCCACTTT
TRBV4-1,TRBJ1-6,-,TRBD1,CASSPETGVGSPLHF,TGCGCCAGCAGCCCCGAGACAGGGGTAGGGTCACCCCTCCACTTT
TRBV5-4,TRBJ2-5,-,-,CASSPGEETQYF,TGTGCCAGCAGTCCAGGGGAAGAGACCCAGTACTTC
TRBV5-6,TRBJ1-2,-,-,CASSLSGGYGYTF,TGTGCCAGCAGCTTGTCGGGGGGATATGGCTACACCTTC
TRBV4-1,TRBJ2-1,-,TRBD2,CASSHGGYNEQFF,TGCGCCAGCAGCCACGGGGGGTACAATGAGCAGTTCTTC
TRBV7-8,TRBJ1-4,-,-,CASSPDGILNEKLFF,TGTGCCAGCAGCCCAGACGGGATTCTCAATGAAAAACTGTTTTTT